A single sample gave rise to the 20 T cell receptor beta chains below, sequenced in a study of CD8 T cells in ankylosing spondylitis. TCRdb analysed the 5' RACE reads with MiXCR anew, one entry per CDR3 protein. The table has under 200,000 distinct CDR3 sequences, roughly 10% seen once; the top ten hold around 29%. The sample consisted of blood, either unsorted or a sorted T cell fraction (not recorded which). The receptors were gathered from a male donor with ankylosing spondylitis or in good health (not recorded which).

This clonotype was detected ten times or more. This chain links TRBV6-1 with TRBJ2-6; D might be TRBD1 (5 bases). This CDR3 has 17 amino acids. The V end was cut by 6 bases, the J end by 4 bases, with 19 bases between. Germline V lookup: CDR1 MNHNS, CDR2 SASEGT. The CDR3 DNA is TGTGCCAGCAGGGGTAGGACACCTCAAGCCGGGGCCAACGTCCTGACTTTC. This gives the protein CASRGRTPQAGANVLTF.

CDR3 loop: CASRRESGQTFLELFF. The DNA of the CDR3 is TGCGCCAGCAGACGAGAGTCGGGACAGACCTTTCTGGAGCTGTTTTTT. This sequence joins TRBV5-1 and TRBJ2-2; 7 positions match TRBD1. The junction had 17 bases not matched to a gene; V was cut back by 5 bases and J by 10 bases. This CDR3 is built from 16 residues. From germline, CDR1 is SGHRS and CDR2 YFSETQ.

This clonotype has a count of ten or more. The V and J genes are TRBV5-1 and TRBJ2-7, with D possibly TRBD1 on 5 matching bases. The V gene's germline CDR1 is SGHRS and CDR2 YFSETQ. Trimming pared 4 bases from V and 6 bases from J, leaving 11 bases between. This CDR3 region has 12 residues. The CDR3 DNA reads TGCGCCAGCAGCATTACAGGTGGCGAGCAGTACTTC. This sequence encodes CASSITGGEQYF.

The chain has TRBV7-9 and TRBJ1-2, with a possible D match to TRBD1 (6 bases). V lost 3 bases and J 6 bases, leaving 17 bases between the germline ends. The V gene's germline CDR1 is SEHNR and CDR2 FQNEAQ (reference sequence). This CDR3 spans 15 amino acids. The CDR3 sequence: CASSFGTGFYDGYTF. The CDR3 bases are TGTGCCAGCAGCTTTGGTACAGGGTTTTATGATGGCTACACCTTC.

This clonotype has ten or more counts. The V call is TRBV9, the J call TRBJ2-2, with 12 nucleotides matching TRBD2. CDR1 is SGDLS and CDR2 is YYNGEE in the germline V gene. This CDR3 is 16 amino acids long. V dropped 0 bases and J dropped 4; count of bases not matched to a gene: 1. The CDR3 DNA follows: TGTGCCAGCAGCGTAGCTAGCGGGGGGGCCACCGGGGAGCTGTTTTTT. This gives the protein CASSVASGGATGELFF.

This clonotype was detected ten times or more. The chain uses TRBV7-8 and TRBJ2-2; D uncertain. CDR3 size: 15 residues. Per germline, CDR1 SGHVS and CDR2 FQNEAQ. The V and J ends lost 0 bases and 8 bases respectively, with 13 bases between them. The CDR3 bases are TGTGCCAGCAGCTTAGCGCCGGTTCCAATAGGGGAGCTGTTTTTT. This encodes CASSLAPVPIGELFF.

A note on this clonotype: The junction does not match germline at one end; this may be a read error. V usage is TRBV4-1 and J usage is TRBJ1-4; 7 bases fit TRBD1. CDR1 and CDR2 from the germline V gene are MGHRA and YSYEKL. The CDR3 totals 18 residues. This chain's CDR3 is CVSSQDSGRGATNEKLFF. The CDR3 DNA reads as TGCGTCAGCAGCCAAGATAGCGGCAGGGGGGCAACTAATGAAAAACTGTTTTTT.

This chain connects TRBV6-1 to TRBJ2-3, with D maybe TRBD1 (7 bases). Germline CDR1 is MNHNS and CDR2 is SASEGT. The CDR3 is 15 residues long. Trimming took off 2 bases at V and 5 bases at J, with 14 bases between the two ends. As DNA, the CDR3 is TGTGCCAGCAGTGAACGCCAGGGGGGTCGAGATACGCAGTATTTT. This sequence encodes CASSERQGGRDTQYF.

There are many counts of this clonotype. This chain connects TRBV9 to TRBJ2-3; D not certain. Trimming cost V 0 bases and J 1 base, with 9 bases left between them. This CDR3 has 15 residues. Germline assignment: CDR1 SGDLS and CDR2 YYNGEE. The CDR3 DNA sequence: TGTGCCAGCAGCGTAGGAAGCGCCCGCACAGATACGCAGTATTTT. Protein product: CASSVGSARTDTQYF. Complete variable domain (other parts from reference TRBV9 and TRBJ2-3): DSGVTQTPKHLITATGQRVTLRCSPRSGDLSVYWYQQSLDQGLQFLIQYYNGEERAKGNILERFSAQQFPDLHSELNLSSLELGDSALYFCASSVGSARTDTQYFGPGTRLTVL.

This clonotype was counted many times. This sequence joins TRBV7-2 and TRBJ2-7, with D perhaps matching TRBD2 (7 bases). The CDR3 is 13 residues long. Germline CDR1 reads SGHTA; CDR2 reads FQGNSA. V lost 0 bases and J 6 bases, leaving 9 bases between the germline ends. The CDR3 nucleotides are TGTGCCAGCAGCTTAGCGGCGGGGGCCGAGCAGTACTTC. This translates into CASSLAAGAEQYF.

This chain links TRBV5-1 with TRBJ1-4; D may be TRBD1 (6 bases). V was clipped by 2 bases and J by 8 bases, with 16 bases between them. CDR1 is SGHRS, CDR2 YFSETQ, per germline. The CDR3 has 15 residues. CDR3 protein: CASSFTGAGGEKLFF. The CDR3 DNA reads TGCGCCAGCAGCTTTACGGGGGCAGGTGGGGAAAAACTGTTTTTT. The full variable domain, completed using reference TRBV5-1 and TRBJ1-4, is KAGVTQTPRYLIKTRGQQVTLSCSPISGHRSVSWYQQTPGQGLQFLFEYFSETQRNKGNFPGRFSGRQFSNSRSEMNVSTLELGDSALYLCASSFTGAGGEKLFFGSGTQLSVL.

This clonotype was detected many times. The chain joins TRBV6-2 or TRBV6-3 to TRBJ2-1; 8 nucleotides align to TRBD1. Germline loops: CDR1 MNHEY, CDR2 SVGEGT. This CDR3 has 20 amino acids. The ends lost 6 bases at V and 5 bases at J; junction bases unmatched: 24. In DNA form, the CDR3 reads TGTGCCAGCAGGCCAGAAGACAGGGGAACAACCTATTTCAGCCACAATGAGCAGTTCTTC. This codes for CASRPEDRGTTYFSHNEQFF.

This clonotype has a count of ten or more. The chain's CDR3 is CAIGTSGQETQYF. Written as DNA, the CDR3 is TGTGCCATCGGGACTAGCGGTCAAGAGACCCAGTACTTC. The chain combines TRBV10-3 with TRBJ2-5, with 11 nucleotides matching TRBD2. Germline V gene sequence: CDR1 ENHRY, CDR2 SYGVKD. The CDR3 length is 13 residues. V gave up 8 bases and J gave up 2 bases; unmatched junction bases: 1.

In this sample, this clonotype turned up many times. The chain couples TRBV10-1 to TRBJ1-1; the D is unclear. Trimming stripped 4 bases from V and 1 base from J, with 13 bases between. The CDR3 totals 15 residues. The germline CDR1 and CDR2 sequences are WNHNN and SYGVQD (reference sequence). The CDR3 coding sequence is TGCGCCAGCAGTGCGGTTCCTGGCTGGAACACTGAAGCTTTCTTT. Translated: CASSAVPGWNTEAFF.

The chain uses TRBV4-3 and TRBJ2-3; D might be TRBD2 (6 bases). This CDR3 is built from 17 residues. The germline V gene encodes CDR1 LGHNA and CDR2 YSLEER. V shed 1 base and J shed 4 bases, with 18 bases lying between them. For the CDR3, the DNA is TGCGCCAGCAGCCAAGTCCCCGCGGGGCACCTCCCAGATACGCAGTATTTT. It translates to CASSQVPAGHLPDTQYF.

This clonotype was seen many times. This sequence joins TRBV9 and TRBJ2-1; TRBD1 aligns across 7 bases. The CDR3 is 12 amino acids. With 1 base clipped from V and 10 bases from J, the junction kept 2 bases outside the gene matches. Germline V CDR1 and CDR2: SGDLS, YYNGEE. The CDR3 nucleotides read TGTGCCAGCAGCGTAAGAGGGGGCGAGCAGTTCTTC. Encoded protein: CASSVRGGEQFF.

This clonotype has ten or more counts. The rearrangement joins TRBV7-6 to TRBJ1-2; no firm D call. The germline V gene has CDR1 SGHVS and CDR2 FNYEAQ. The CDR3 is made up of 15 amino acids. Trimming stripped 1 base from V and 4 bases from J, with 13 bases between. The CDR3 DNA follows: TGTGCCAGCAGCTTAGATGGTGCGGGTACCTATGGCTACACCTTC. Its protein is CASSLDGAGTYGYTF.

The gene calls are TRBV6-5 and TRBJ1-1; weak D call: TRBD1 (5 bases). V was cut by 2 bases and J by 1 base, with 14 bases left in between. This CDR3 is built from 16 residues. CDR1 MNHEY and CDR2 SVGAGI come from the germline V gene. The CDR3 DNA is TGTGCCAGCAGTTACGGGTTCTTAGGGGCGAACACTGAAGCTTTCTTT. It encodes CASSYGFLGANTEAFF.

This clonotype was observed at least ten times. This rearrangement joins TRBV12-3 or TRBV12-4 to TRBJ2-4, with 7 nucleotides matching TRBD1. The CDR3 consists of 12 residues. The junction had 2 bases not matched to a gene; V was cut back by 4 bases and J by 8 bases. This CDR3 reads CASSSGGYIQYF. The CDR3 nucleotides read TGTGCCAGCAGTTCAGGGGGATACATTCAGTACTTC.

This rearrangement joins TRBV5-1 to TRBJ2-1; TRBD1 aligns across 10 bases. This CDR3 region has 13 residues. Trimming removed 3 bases from V and 8 bases from J; junction bases left unmatched: 2. Germline lookup yields CDR1 SGHRS and CDR2 YFSETQ. This CDR3 reads CASSSGQGHEQFF. CDR3 nucleotide sequence: TGCGCCAGCAGCTCGGGACAGGGGCATGAGCAGTTCTTC.